These T cell receptor beta chains were read from a single sample in a study of control samples from healthy donors and cancer patients. The protocol was immunoSEQ multiplex PCR, while the TCRdb copy is restricted to in-frame clones and leaves out a portion. The data show 150,000 or so clones, about 92% seen once. Specimen: blood. The receptors shown here come from a woman in her forties or fifties in good health. CDR3s include the opening cysteine and the closing phenylalanine or tryptophan. Each record gives: V gene, D gene, clone size, J gene, CDR3 length, CDR3 protein, CDR3 DNA. The D gene is left open where the match is weak. Size is stated for part of the rows, as once, few or many counts, or as a class when the clone is expanded.

TRBV5-5	TRBD1	.	TRBJ1-5	17	CASSLGGQGITGQPQHF	TGTGCCAGCAGCTTGGGGGGACAGGGAATAACGGGGCAGCCCCAGCATTTT
TRBV10-3	TRBD2	.	TRBJ2-1	14	CAISGLAGPNEQFF	TGTGCCATCAGCGGACTAGCGGGACCCAATGAGCAGTTCTTC
TRBV2	.	.	TRBJ2-7	13	CASRADSIYEQYF	TGTGCCAGCAGAGCGGACAGCATCTACGAGCAGTACTTC
TRBV4-1	.	.	TRBJ2-5	14	CASSQDLSQETQYF	TGCGCCAGCAGCCAAGATTTAAGCCAAGAGACCCAGTACTTC
TRBV12-5	.	.	TRBJ1-2	14	CASGLARTTWGYTF	TGTGCTAGTGGTTTGGCTCGGACAACTTGGGGCTACACCTTC
TRBV29-1	.	.	TRBJ1-1	12	CSVEGQATEAFF	TGCAGCGTTGAAGGGCAGGCTACTGAAGCTTTCTTT
TRBV30	TRBD2	.	TRBJ2-1	14	CAWRSGRVYNEQFF	TGTGCCTGGAGGTCAGGGAGGGTGTACAATGAGCAGTTCTTC
TRBV7-8	TRBD1	.	TRBJ2-7	15	CASSLVPDRSYEQYF	TGTGCCAGCAGCTTAGTACCGGACAGGTCCTACGAGCAGTACTTC
TRBV28	.	.	TRBJ1-2	19	CASRIFVITTIETRELYTF	TGTGCCAGCAGAATATTTGTTATAACAACGATAGAAACCAGGGAACTCTACACCTTC
TRBV11-2	TRBD1	.	TRBJ1-6	15	CASAGGQGGLPPLHF	TGTGCCAGCGCCGGGGGACAGGGGGGCCTCCCCCCCCTCCACTTT
TRBV3-1/TRBV3-2	.	.	TRBJ2-5	15	CASSHPGDLSETQYF	TGTGCCAGCAGCCACCCTGGGGATTTGTCAGAGACCCAGTACTTC
TRBV7-2	TRBD2	.	TRBJ2-7	15	CVSSLVQAGVSEQYF	TGTGTCAGCAGCTTGGTGCAAGCGGGAGTTTCCGAGCAGTACTTC
TRBV2	TRBD1	.	TRBJ2-2	18	CASSERVRGQVNTGELFF	TGTGCCAGCAGCGAAAGGGTCAGGGGACAGGTGAACACCGGGGAGCTGTTTTTT
TRBV3-1/TRBV3-2	.	.	TRBJ2-5	19	CASSPRRGTLLQYQETQYF	TGTGCCAGCAGCCCCCGAAGGGGGACCCTTCTACAGTACCAAGAGACCCAGTACTTC
TRBV27	.	.	TRBJ1-2	15	CASRRPGTGDYGYTF	TGTGCCAGCAGGCGCCCCGGGACGGGAGACTATGGCTACACCTTC
TRBV5-1	.	.	TRBJ1-4	14	CASSVSGTNEKLFF	TGCGCCAGCAGCGTAAGTGGAACTAATGAAAAACTGTTTTTT
TRBV15	TRBD2	once	TRBJ2-7	16	CATSSNKAGGLYEQYF	TGTGCCACCAGCAGTAATAAAGCGGGAGGGCTATACGAGCAGTACTTC
TRBV2	.	.	TRBJ2-5	13	CASSELGLATQYF	TGTGCCAGCAGTGAACTCGGGTTGGCGACCCAGTACTTC
TRBV6-1	TRBD2	once	TRBJ2-1	17	CASSESWSSGGGNEQFF	TGTGCCAGCAGTGAATCATGGTCGAGCGGGGGGGGCAATGAGCAGTTCTTC
TRBV7-8	.	.	TRBJ2-7	15	CASSLYTGENYEQYF	TGTGCCAGCAGCTTATACACCGGGGAGAACTACGAGCAGTACTTC
TRBV30	.	.	TRBJ1-6	13	CAWRAQQVSPLHF	TGTGCCTGGAGGGCCCAACAGGTTTCACCCCTCCACTTT
TRBV5-4	.	once	TRBJ2-5	14	CASSLGVMGETQYF	TGTGCCAGCAGCTTGGGAGTGATGGGAGAGACCCAGTACTTC
TRBV13	.	.	TRBJ2-7	13	CASSDYRQYEQYF	TGTGCCAGCAGCGACTATCGGCAGTACGAGCAGTACTTC
TRBV6-6	.	.	TRBJ2-1	15	CASSLGLVAFNEQFF	TGTGCCAGCAGTTTAGGCCTAGTTGCCTTCAATGAGCAGTTCTTC
TRBV7-9	TRBD2	.	TRBJ2-1	16	CASSLGTSGRPNEQFF	TGTGCCAGCAGCTTAGGCACTAGCGGGAGGCCTAATGAGCAGTTCTTC
TRBV7-5	.	once	TRBJ1-2	14	CARSLPDRAYGYTF	TGTGCCAGAAGCTTACCCGACAGGGCCTATGGCTACACCTTC
TRBV29-1	.	.	TRBJ2-3	12	CSVVPTGDTQYF	TGCAGCGTCGTACCCACGGGAGATACGCAGTATTTT
TRBV7-9	.	.	TRBJ1-2	15	CASSPVGKGNFGYTF	TGTGCCAGCAGCCCCGTCGGCAAAGGGAATTTTGGCTACACCTTC
TRBV28	.	.	TRBJ1-1	16	CASSPTTDRWNTEAFF	TGTGCCAGCAGTCCCACAACTGACAGGTGGAACACTGAAGCTTTCTTT
TRBV5-8	TRBD1	once	TRBJ2-7	11	CASSDRVEQYF	TGTGCCAGCAGCGACAGGGTCGAGCAGTACTTC
TRBV16	.	.	TRBJ1-1	13	CASSQSTRAEAFF	TGTGCCAGCAGCCAATCCACAAGGGCTGAAGCTTTCTTT
TRBV10-2	TRBD1	.	TRBJ1-1	14	CASSDPTGGGRAFF	TGCGCCAGCAGTGATCCCACAGGGGGCGGTCGAGCTTTCTTT
TRBV12-3/TRBV12-4	.	.	TRBJ2-3	12	CASRRNTDTQYF	TGTGCCAGCAGACGGAACACAGATACGCAGTATTTT
TRBV5-1	.	.	TRBJ2-5	13	CASRSGLQETQYF	TGCGCCAGCAGAAGTGGACTACAAGAGACCCAGTACTTC
TRBV10-1	.	.	TRBJ1-6	13	CASSESTESRLHF	TGCGCCAGCAGTGAGTCTACCGAGAGTAGGCTCCACTTT
TRBV19	TRBD2	.	TRBJ2-1	14	CASSKEGLAGAIVF	TGTGCCAGTAGTAAGGAAGGACTAGCGGGTGCTATAGTCTTC
TRBV6-4	.	.	TRBJ1-1	14	CASSGGEMNTEAFF	TGTGCCAGCAGTGGGGGGGAGATGAACACTGAAGCTTTCTTT
TRBV14	TRBD1	few	TRBJ2-1	15	CASSPTGGGNNEQFF	TGTGCCAGCAGCCCGACAGGGGGCGGGAACAATGAGCAGTTCTTC